A single sample gave rise to the 5 T cell receptor beta chains below, sequenced in a study of blood T cell repertoires in COVID-19. Generated by immunoSEQ multiplex PCR, the TCRdb table keeps only in-frame clones and is missing some. The sample lists tens of thousands of clones; around 73% were seen once. Sequencing was performed on peripheral blood. The receptors derive from a man of 80 years or more with acute or convalescent COVID-19.

Note on this clone: At one boundary the junction diverges from the germline segment, which might be a read error. The same CDR3 also results from other DNA sequences found in this sample. The chain employs TRBV18 and TRBJ1-1; 11 positions match TRBD1. There are 15 residues in the CDR3. Germline V gene data show CDR1 as KGHSH and CDR2 as LQKENI. The CDR3 sequence is CASSPRTGGNTEAFF. DNA of the CDR3: TGTGCCAGCTCCCCACGGACAGGGGGCAACACTGAAGCTTTCTTT.

This sequence joins TRBV6-6 and TRBJ2-7, with D unclear. Trimming took 1 base from V and 1 from J, leaving 5 bases between them. Germline CDR1 reads MNHNY; CDR2 reads SVGAGI (reference sequence). CDR3 length: 13 residues. The CDR3 nucleotides read TGTGCCAGCAGTTACTTTCCGTCCTACGAGCAGTACTTC. Translation: CASSYFPSYEQYF.

This clone was found a few times. The chain carries TRBV3-1 (or the pseudogene TRBV3-2) and TRBJ1-1, with TRBD1 identical over 7 bases. Germline V gives CDR1 LGHDT, CDR2 YNNKEL (reference sequence). The CDR3 totals 13 residues. The V segment lost 4 bases and the J segment 8 bases; nucleotides outside the gene matches: 7. The DNA of the CDR3 is TGTGCCAGCAGCCTCCGTGGAGGGGGCGAAGCTTTCTTT. It encodes CASSLRGGGEAFF.

This clone has just a few counts. The chain employs TRBV28 and TRBJ2-2; a weak D match, TRBD1 (6 bases). The CDR3 runs to 13 residues. Germline assignment: CDR1 MDHEN and CDR2 SYDVKM. The V gene lost 6 bases and the J gene lost 7 bases, with 12 bases spanning the gap. Here the CDR3 DNA reads TGTGCCAGCAGCCACAGGGTTATCGGGGAGCTGTTTTTT. It is translated as CASSHRVIGELFF.

The rearrangement joins TRBV18 to TRBJ2-7; D possibly corresponds to TRBD2 (6 bases). The CDR3 extends over 15 amino acids. Germline CDR1 reads KGHSH; CDR2 reads LQKENI. The V end lost 4 bases, the J end lost 3 bases, and 16 bases lay between the germline ends. CDR3 protein: CASSLSGALNYEQYF. The CDR3 DNA reads as TGTGCCAGCTCACTTAGCGGAGCCCTTAACTACGAGCAGTACTTC.